This paragraph reports one T cell receptor beta chain. As yet, its antigen is unknown. Germline CDR1 reads SEHNR; CDR2 reads FQNEAQ (reference sequence). The CDR3 is 12 residues long. These data are taken from a study of cytomegalovirus exposure and HLA in healthy donors. 60 Vbeta and 13 Jbeta primers were used in PCR. Clones were sequenced by immunoSEQ multiplex PCR, and TCRdb holds only the in-frame ones, with some missing. The sample lists around 150,000 clones; roughly 78% were seen once. Study outcomes and limitations: CMV serostatus was the only recorded immune exposure for donors. The later analysis indicated that the majority of CMV-associated TCR beta chains appeared HLA-restricted. The classifier was said to identify cytomegalovirus status with high specificity and sensitivity. Sequencing likely produced, as an artifact, a cluster of highly shared sequence variants.

Sequencing was performed on PBMCs. The sequence came from a man in his forties or fifties in good health and CMV-seropositive. V and J are TRBV7-9 and TRBJ2-5; 7 positions match TRBD1. The closer fit of TRBJ2-7 to the DNA end suggests the J call may be wrong. The CDR3 is CASSRQGYEQYF. Here the CDR3 DNA reads TGTGCCAGCAGCCGACAGGGTTACGAGCAGTACTTC.